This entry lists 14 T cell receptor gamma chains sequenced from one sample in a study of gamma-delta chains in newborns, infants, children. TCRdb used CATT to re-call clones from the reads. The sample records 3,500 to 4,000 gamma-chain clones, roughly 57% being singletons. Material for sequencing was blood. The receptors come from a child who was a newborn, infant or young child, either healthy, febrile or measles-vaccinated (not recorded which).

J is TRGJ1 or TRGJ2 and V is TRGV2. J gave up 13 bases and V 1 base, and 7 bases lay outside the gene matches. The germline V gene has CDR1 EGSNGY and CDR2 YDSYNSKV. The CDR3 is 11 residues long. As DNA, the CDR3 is TGTGCCACCTGGGACGGAGCCTTCAAACTCTTT. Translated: CATWDGAFKLF.

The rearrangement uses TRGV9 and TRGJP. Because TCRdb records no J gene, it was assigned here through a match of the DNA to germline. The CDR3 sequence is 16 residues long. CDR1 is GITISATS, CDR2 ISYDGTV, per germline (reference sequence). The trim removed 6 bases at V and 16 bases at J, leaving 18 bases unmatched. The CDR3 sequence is CALWRHKSWAKKIKVF. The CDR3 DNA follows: TGTGCCTTGTGGAGGCACAAGAGTTGGGCAAAAAAAATCAAGGTATTT.

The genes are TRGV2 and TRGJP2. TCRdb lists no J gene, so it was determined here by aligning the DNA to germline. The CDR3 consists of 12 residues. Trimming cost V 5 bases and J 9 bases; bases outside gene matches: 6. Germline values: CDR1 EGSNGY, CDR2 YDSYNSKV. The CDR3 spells CATWASHWIKTF. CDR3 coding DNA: TGTGCCACCTGGGCGTCCCATTGGATCAAGACGTTT.

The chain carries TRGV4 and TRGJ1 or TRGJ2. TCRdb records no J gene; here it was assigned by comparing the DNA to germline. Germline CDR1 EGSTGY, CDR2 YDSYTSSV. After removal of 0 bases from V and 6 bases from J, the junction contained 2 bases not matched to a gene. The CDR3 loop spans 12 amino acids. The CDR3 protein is CATWDGAYKKLF. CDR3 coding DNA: TGTGCCACCTGGGATGGGGCTTATAAGAAACTCTTT.

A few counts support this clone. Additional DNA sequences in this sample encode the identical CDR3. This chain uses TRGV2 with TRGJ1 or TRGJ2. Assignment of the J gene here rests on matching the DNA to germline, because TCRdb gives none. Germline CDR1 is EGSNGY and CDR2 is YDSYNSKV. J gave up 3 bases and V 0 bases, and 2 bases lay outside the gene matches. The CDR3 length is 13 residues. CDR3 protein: CATWDGGYYKKLF. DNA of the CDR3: TGTGCCACCTGGGACGGGGGTTATTATAAGAAACTCTTT.

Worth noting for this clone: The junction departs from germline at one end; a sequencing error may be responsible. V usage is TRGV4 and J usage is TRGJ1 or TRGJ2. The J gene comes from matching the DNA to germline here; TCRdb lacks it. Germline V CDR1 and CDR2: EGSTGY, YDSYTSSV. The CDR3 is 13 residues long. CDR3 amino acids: CAAWDGQGYKKLF. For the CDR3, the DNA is TGTGCCGCCTGGGATGGGCAGGGTTATAAGAAACTCTTT.

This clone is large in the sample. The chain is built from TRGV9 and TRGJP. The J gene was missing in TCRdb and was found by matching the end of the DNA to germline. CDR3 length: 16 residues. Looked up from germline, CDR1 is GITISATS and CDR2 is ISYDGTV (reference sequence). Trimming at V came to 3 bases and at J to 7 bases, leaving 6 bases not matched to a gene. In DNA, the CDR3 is TGTGCCTTGTGGGAGTTAGGGGAGTTGGGCAAAAAAATCAAGGTATTT. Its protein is CALWELGELGKKIKVF.

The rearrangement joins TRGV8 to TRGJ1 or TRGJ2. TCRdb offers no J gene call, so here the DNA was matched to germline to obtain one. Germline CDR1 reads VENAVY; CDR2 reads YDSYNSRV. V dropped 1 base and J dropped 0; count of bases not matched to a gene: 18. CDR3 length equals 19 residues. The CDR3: CATWDRLAGGHKNYYKKLF. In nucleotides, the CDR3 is TGTGCCACCTGGGATAGATTGGCCGGCGGTCATAAGAATTATTATAAGAAACTCTTT.

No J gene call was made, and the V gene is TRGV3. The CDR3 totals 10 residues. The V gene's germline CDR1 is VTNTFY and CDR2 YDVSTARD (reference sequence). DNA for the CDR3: TGTGCCACCCAATATTATAATAAACTCTTT. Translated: CATQYYNKLF.

CDR3 bases: TGTGCCACCTGGGATGGGATGAATTATTATAAGAAACTCTTT. It codes for CATWDGMNYYKKLF. The chain is built from TRGV4 and TRGJ1 or TRGJ2. The J gene was not available in TCRdb and was assigned here by matching the DNA to germline segments. J gave up 0 bases and V 0 bases, and 2 bases lay outside the gene matches. This CDR3 region has 14 residues. The germline V gene encodes CDR1 EGSTGY and CDR2 YDSYTSSV.

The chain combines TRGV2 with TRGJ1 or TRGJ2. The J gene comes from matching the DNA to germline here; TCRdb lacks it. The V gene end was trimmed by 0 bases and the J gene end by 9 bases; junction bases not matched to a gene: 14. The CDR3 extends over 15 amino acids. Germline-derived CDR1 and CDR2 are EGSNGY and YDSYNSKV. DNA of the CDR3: TGTGCCACCTGGGACGGGGGGGTCCACGGTGGTAAGAAACTCTTT. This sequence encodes CATWDGGVHGGKKLF.

CDR3 bases: TGTGCCACCTGGGACCACGATTGGATCAAGACGTTT. Protein product: CATWDHDWIKTF. The V gene is TRGV8, the J gene TRGJP2. TCRdb offers no J gene call, so here the DNA was matched to germline to obtain one. CDR1 and CDR2 (germline): VENAVY, YDSYNSRV. The CDR3 covers 12 residues. Trimming cost V 4 bases and J 8 bases; bases outside gene matches: 4.

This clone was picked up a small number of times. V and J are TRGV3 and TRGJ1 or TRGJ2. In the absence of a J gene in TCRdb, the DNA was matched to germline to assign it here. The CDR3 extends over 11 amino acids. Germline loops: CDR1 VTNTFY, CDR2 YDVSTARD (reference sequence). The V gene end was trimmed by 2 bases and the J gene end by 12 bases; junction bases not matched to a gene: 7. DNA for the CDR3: TGTGCCACCTGGGACATTGTGGCGAAACTCTTT. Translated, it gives CATWDIVAKLF.

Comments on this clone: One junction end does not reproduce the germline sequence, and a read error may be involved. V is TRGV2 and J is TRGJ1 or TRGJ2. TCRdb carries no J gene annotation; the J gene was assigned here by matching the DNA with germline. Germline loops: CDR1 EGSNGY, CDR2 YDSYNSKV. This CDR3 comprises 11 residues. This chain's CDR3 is CATWNGGKKLF. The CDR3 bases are TGTGCCACCTGGAACGGAGGTAAGAAACTCTTT.